This T cell receptor (beta chain) derives from a study of somatic mutations in cytotoxic T cells in rheumatoid arthritis. Magnetic beads with positive selection isolated CD4+ and CD8+ fractions, whose purity was verified by flow cytometry. Sequencing used immunoSEQ multiplex PCR; TCRdb keeps in-frame clones, though not all of them. The sample carries approximately 23,000 clones, approximately 84% recorded once. V was trimmed by 1 base and J by 3 bases, leaving 7 bases between them. Germline values: CDR1 LNHDA, CDR2 SQIVND (reference sequence). The CDR3 is made up of 13 amino acids. Comment on this clone: Its antigen is undetermined.

The study, taken as a whole, reports: CD8+ clonality rose with age in rheumatoid arthritis patients, unlike in healthy controls. Just what the expanded CD8+ clones targeted, in terms of antigens, remained unknown.

The receptor's source is an adult with rheumatoid arthritis. Sequencing was done on a sample of CD8+ T cells sorted from blood. The chain uses TRBV19 and TRBJ2-7; D gene ambiguous. CDR3 bases: TGTGCCAGTAGTATAGGCACGAACTACGAGCAGTACTTC. Encoded protein: CASSIGTNYEQYF.